This T cell receptor beta chain was recorded in a study of blood T cell repertoires in COVID-19. Overall study: Samples came from the United States, Italy and Spain, spanning acute and convalescent COVID-19. The cDNA or gDNA used as material had been derived from T cells, B-cell-depleted T cells, or PBMCs.

Study processing details: Estimated nucleated cell counts came from reference gene primer amplification. Assay used: immunoSEQ multiplex PCR; TCRdb lists only in-frame clones, some missing. V and J calls and clone size are as listed in that table; D and trimming were resolved from the DNA. The data hold approximately 70,000 clones, with around 90% observed a single time. The germline V gene has CDR1 LGHNA and CDR2 YSLEER. The CDR3 has 16 amino acids. The junction had 7 bases not matched to a gene; V was cut back by 3 bases and J by 0 bases. The rearrangement links TRBV4-3 to TRBJ1-2; 7 bases fit TRBD1. This clonotype originated in a human donor with active COVID-19. The donor label of this sample is uncertain. The sample was peripheral blood. This CDR3 reads CASSQEIQGANYGYTF. The CDR3 DNA follows: TGCGCCAGCAGCCAGGAGATCCAGGGGGCTAACTATGGCTACACCTTC.